The next 26 T cell receptor beta chains were all read from a single sample in a study of shared clonotypes between healthy human individuals. Measured with immunoSEQ multiplex PCR; TCRdb has only the in-frame clones, and not every one. This table has 2,500,000 or so clones, just under 95% appearing once. Sequences were obtained from naive CD4+ T cells from PBMCs. Subset noted: CD45RA+ positively selected. The origin of the receptors is a man aged 18 to 35 in good health. Some clones in this sample may be carry-over from other donors' samples.

As for this clone: The same CDR3 arises from other DNA sequences in this sample as well. The V and J genes are TRBV6-5 and TRBJ2-5; D is ambiguous. The CDR3 runs to 11 residues. Trimming removed 6 bases at V and 3 bases at J, with 5 bases between. In germline, CDR1 is MNHEY, CDR2 SVGAGI. The CDR3 spells CASSLEETQYF. The CDR3 DNA is TGTGCCAGCAGCCTCGAAGAGACCCAGTACTTC.

The chain is built from TRBV28 and TRBJ1-2; perhaps TRBD1 as D (5 bases). CDR3 length: 15 residues. V dropped 1 base and J dropped 8 bases, with 17 bases sitting between them. Germline V gene data show CDR1 as MDHEN and CDR2 as SYDVKM. In DNA form, the CDR3 reads TGTGCCAGCAGTTTATATGGGGCCTTCGGGATGGGCTACACCTTC. Amino acid sequence: CASSLYGAFGMGYTF.

This clone was detected only once. The chain uses TRBV7-2 and TRBJ2-5, with D perhaps being TRBD1 or TRBD2 (5 bases each). The tail of the sequence fits TRBJ2-7 better, so the J call may be wrong. CDR3 length: 16 residues. The V gene's germline CDR1 is SGHTA and CDR2 FQGNSA. CDR3 amino acids: CASSLALGVGSYEQYF. DNA of the CDR3: TGTGCCAGCAGCTTAGCCCTGGGGGTAGGCTCCTACGAGCAGTACTTC.

This clone was seen just once. The chain recombines TRBV5-1 with TRBJ1-3, with TRBD1 matching over 11 bases. CDR1 and CDR2 from the germline V gene are SGHRS and YFSETQ. V was pared by 3 bases and J by 4 bases, with 9 bases of the junction left unmatched. CDR3 length: 17 amino acids. The CDR3 sequence: CASSSDGTGGSGNTIYF. CDR3 DNA sequence: TGCGCCAGCAGCTCAGACGGGACAGGGGGTTCGGGAAACACCATATATTTT.

The chain carries TRBV2 and TRBJ2-7, with 9 bases identical to TRBD1. With 6 bases clipped from V and 3 bases from J, the junction kept 9 bases outside the gene matches. The CDR3 runs 15 residues. The germline CDR1 and CDR2 sequences are SNHLY and FYNNEI. The CDR3 region is CASSQGQGEFYEQYF. CDR3 coding DNA: TGTGCCAGCAGCCAGGGACAGGGCGAATTCTACGAGCAGTACTTC.

The gene calls are TRBV30 and TRBJ1-5, with D possibly matching TRBD1 (6 bases). V shed 2 bases and J shed 5 bases, with 13 bases lying between them. This CDR3 is 14 amino acids long. The V gene's germline CDR1 is GTSNPN and CDR2 SVGIG (reference sequence). Here the CDR3 DNA reads TGTGCCTGGAGTAATACAGGGCTTGATCAGCCCCAGCATTTT. This sequence encodes CAWSNTGLDQPQHF.

The V and J genes are TRBV28 and TRBJ2-6, with 8 nucleotides matching TRBD2. V shed 4 bases, J shed 2 bases, and the junction held 4 bases outside the gene matches. The CDR3 spans 16 residues. Germline CDR1 MDHEN, CDR2 SYDVKM. The CDR3 loop is CASSSPAGAGANVLTF. In DNA, the CDR3 is TGTGCCAGCAGTTCTCCAGCGGGAGCTGGGGCCAACGTCCTGACTTTC.

The chain is built from TRBV30 and TRBJ2-2; 10 nucleotides align to TRBD1. Trimming at V came to 3 bases and at J to 7 bases, leaving 14 bases not matched to a gene. Germline CDR1 and CDR2: GTSNPN and SVGIG (reference sequence). The CDR3 totals 17 residues. CDR3 sequence (DNA): TGTGCCTGGAGGGGGGTTCCGGGACAGGGGAGGTTCGGGGAGCTGTTTTTT. Its translation is CAWRGVPGQGRFGELFF.

V gene TRBV2 combines with J gene TRBJ1-5; D ambiguous. The CDR3 sequence is 13 residues long. Between the trimmed V and J ends, which lost 3 bases and 8 bases, there was a span of 11 bases. The germline V gene has CDR1 SNHLY and CDR2 FYNNEI. The CDR3 bases are TGTGCCAGCAGTGACGCAGGTATAGAGCCCCAGCATTTT. Amino acids: CASSDAGIEPQHF.

The chain combines TRBV5-4 with TRBJ2-1, with TRBD2 as a possible D gene (6 bases). This CDR3 has 15 amino acids. Trimming stripped 2 bases from V and 1 base from J, with 10 bases between. Per germline, CDR1 SGHNT and CDR2 YYREEE (reference sequence). The CDR3 DNA reads as TGTGCCAGCAGCTTCTCTAGCGAATCCTACAATGAGCAGTTCTTC. Protein: CASSFSSESYNEQFF.

The chain employs TRBV6-6 and TRBJ2-1, with D possibly TRBD2 on 6 matching bases. The germline V and J ends were trimmed by 6 bases and 4 bases, with 19 bases remaining between them. The CDR3 consists of 16 residues. CDR1 is MNHNY and CDR2 is SVGAGI in the germline V gene (reference sequence). CDR3: CASRPRLARGYNEQFF. CDR3 DNA sequence: TGTGCCAGCAGACCCCGCCTAGCGCGTGGGTACAATGAGCAGTTCTTC.

V is TRBV28 and J is TRBJ1-2; 7 nucleotides match TRBD1. The CDR3 has 15 residues. Unmatched junction bases numbered 9, after V lost 3 bases and J lost 5 bases. Germline V CDR1 and CDR2: MDHEN, SYDVKM. The CDR3 spells CASSLLSIQGYGYTF. CDR3 DNA sequence: TGTGCCAGCAGTTTGCTATCAATACAGGGGTATGGCTACACCTTC.

The chain combines TRBV5-8 with TRBJ1-1, with D possibly TRBD1 on 5 matching bases. V was pared by 0 bases and J by 3 bases, with 9 bases between. The CDR3 has 14 amino acids. CDR1 and CDR2 from the germline V gene are SGHTS and YDEGEE. The chain's CDR3 is CASSLEGWDTEAFF. CDR3 nucleotides: TGTGCCAGCAGCTTGGAGGGGTGGGACACTGAAGCTTTCTTT.

This clone was picked up one time. V and J are TRBV9 and TRBJ2-2; D possibly corresponds to TRBD1 (5 bases). V shed 2 bases and J shed 6 bases, with 11 bases lying between them. The CDR3 has 14 residues. CDR1 and CDR2 from the germline V gene are SGDLS and YYNGEE. The CDR3 DNA reads as TGTGCCAGCAGCGTGACAGCAGTCCCCGGGGAGCTGTTTTTT. It specifies CASSVTAVPGELFF.

The chain recombines TRBV9 with TRBJ1-2; TRBD1 agrees at 9 bases. Per germline, CDR1 SGDLS and CDR2 YYNGEE. CDR3 length: 15 residues. J gave up 2 bases and V 3 bases, and 5 bases lay outside the gene matches. This CDR3 is CASSGTGVVNYGYTF. The DNA of the CDR3 is TGTGCCAGCAGCGGGACAGGGGTGGTCAACTATGGCTACACCTTC.

This sequence joins TRBV11-2 and TRBJ2-7; tentative D call: TRBD1 (6 bases). Trimming pared 7 bases from V and 2 bases from J, leaving 21 bases between. The CDR3 extends over 16 amino acids. Germline values: CDR1 SGHAT, CDR2 FQNNGV. The DNA for the CDR3 is TGTGCCAGCAAGGCACGGGTGACAGGACCGCCCTACGAGCAGTACTTC. Translating it yields CASKARVTGPPYEQYF.

V usage is TRBV7-9 and J usage is TRBJ2-5; D gene unclear. With 10 bases removed from V and 5 bases from J, the gap between germline ends came to 11 bases. CDR1 SEHNR and CDR2 FQNEAQ come from the germline V gene (reference sequence). This CDR3 is built from 11 residues. CDR3 amino acids: CAIGRAETQYF. DNA of the CDR3: TGTGCCATCGGCAGAGCGGAGACCCAGTACTTC.

The gene calls are TRBV30 and TRBJ2-7, with 9 bases that match TRBD2. Germline V gives CDR1 GTSNPN, CDR2 SVGIG (reference sequence). There are 14 residues in the CDR3. V was pared by 6 bases and J by 3 bases, with 9 bases of the junction left unmatched. The CDR3 DNA follows: TGTGCCTGTTTTCCGGGACTAGCAAACTACGAGCAGTACTTC. This codes for CACFPGLANYEQYF.

This rearrangement joins TRBV2 to TRBJ2-2; the match to TRBD1 covers 10 bases. The ends lost 6 bases at V and 4 bases at J; junction bases unmatched: 17. The CDR3 has 19 residues. Germline-derived CDR1 and CDR2 are SNHLY and FYNNEI. The CDR3 loop reads CASSAGTGARTPGTGELFF. The CDR3 coding sequence is TGTGCCAGCAGCGCCGGGACAGGGGCCCGTACCCCGGGCACCGGGGAGCTGTTTTTT.

The chain has TRBV18 and TRBJ2-5; D gene unclear. The V gene lost 4 bases and the J gene lost 4 bases, with 10 bases spanning the gap. CDR1 and CDR2 (germline): KGHSH, LQKENI. CDR3 length: 13 amino acids. This CDR3 reads CASSRSPGETQYF. CDR3 DNA sequence: TGTGCCAGCTCACGTTCGCCGGGAGAGACCCAGTACTTC.

The chain carries TRBV7-7 and TRBJ2-3, with TRBD1 identical over 9 bases. Trimming at V came to 5 bases and at J to 4 bases, leaving 13 bases not matched to a gene. CDR3 length equals 17 residues. In germline, CDR1 is SSHAT, CDR2 FNYEAQ (reference sequence). This CDR3 is CASSQTTPGTGPDTQYF. The CDR3 coding sequence is TGTGCCAGCAGCCAAACCACTCCCGGGACAGGGCCAGATACGCAGTATTTT.

This chain links TRBV5-1 with TRBJ2-6, with D unclear. The V gene lost 3 bases and the J gene lost 0 bases, with 7 bases spanning the gap. Germline lookup yields CDR1 SGHRS and CDR2 YFSETQ. This CDR3 comprises 15 residues. As DNA, the CDR3 is TGCGCCAGCAGCTATGAAACCTCTGGGGCCAACGTCCTGACTTTC. Protein product: CASSYETSGANVLTF.

The chain couples TRBV4-2 to TRBJ2-3, with 9 bases identical to TRBD2. Per the germline V gene, CDR1 is LGHNA and CDR2 is YNFKEQ. The CDR3 loop spans 16 amino acids. V shed 0 bases and J 9 bases; nucleotides not matched to a gene: 10. The CDR3 here is CASSQDWLAGQGTQYF. The CDR3 nucleotides read TGTGCCAGCAGCCAAGATTGGCTAGCGGGGCAGGGGACGCAGTATTTT.

V usage is TRBV5-1 and J usage is TRBJ2-5; D might be TRBD1 or TRBD2, each matching 5 bases. Trimming took off 2 bases at V and 2 bases at J, with 16 bases between the two ends. The CDR3 consists of 16 residues. From germline, CDR1 is SGHRS and CDR2 YFSETQ. The CDR3 loop reads CASSFGGISPQETQYF. The DNA of the CDR3 is TGCGCCAGCAGCTTTGGGGGTATCAGCCCTCAAGAGACCCAGTACTTC.

This rearrangement joins TRBV28 to TRBJ2-3; maybe TRBD2 (6 bases). V dropped 5 bases and J dropped 3 bases, with 15 bases sitting between them. CDR1 and CDR2 from the germline V gene are MDHEN and SYDVKM. This CDR3 comprises 15 residues. CDR3 sequence reads: CASSRAGFGTDTQYF. CDR3 nucleotide sequence: TGTGCCAGCAGTCGCGCGGGATTTGGTACAGATACGCAGTATTTT.

The table lists this clone with a count of one. V gene TRBV11-2 combines with J gene TRBJ1-1, with 8 bases lining up with TRBD1. Germline assignment: CDR1 SGHAT and CDR2 FQNNGV. V lost 3 bases and J lost 10; bases outside the gene matches: 7. The CDR3 consists of 13 residues. CDR3 nucleotides: TGTGCCAGCAGCTTCGCGAGGGGACAGGCAGCTTTCTTT. Its translation: CASSFARGQAAFF. The full variable domain, completed using reference TRBV11-2 and TRBJ1-1, is EAGVAQSPRYKIIEKRQSVAFWCNPISGHATLYWYQQILGQGPKLLIQFQNNGVVDDSQLPKDRFSAERLKGVDSTLKIQPAKLEDSAVYLCASSFARGQAAFFGQGTRLTVV.